Listed here are 7 T cell receptor beta chains from one sample, sequenced in a study of T cells in narcolepsy. Method: immunoSEQ multiplex PCR; TCRdb's copy keeps in-frame clones and lacks some. The sample records fewer than 35,000 clones, around 86% being singletons. Sequencing input: memory (CD45RA-) CD4+ T cells from blood. Receptor source: a human donor in good health.

As to this clone: The same CDR3 also results from other DNA sequences found in this sample. The J gene is TRBJ2-5, the V gene TRBV4-3; unclear D gene. V was pared by 0 bases and J by 3 bases, with 5 bases between. The CDR3 consists of 13 residues. Germline assignment: CDR1 LGHNA and CDR2 YSLEER. DNA for the CDR3: TGCGCCAGCAGCCAAGACAGAAAAGAGACCCAGTACTTC. Translation: CASSQDRKETQYF.

This clone has only a few counts. The gene calls are TRBV5-1 and TRBJ1-1, with D possibly TRBD1 on 5 matching bases. The V gene's germline CDR1 is SGHRS and CDR2 YFSETQ. The CDR3 sequence is 14 residues long. The V gene lost 1 base and the J gene lost 1 base, with 8 bases spanning the gap. CDR3: CASSLTRGNTEAFF. The CDR3 nucleotides are TGCGCCAGCAGCTTGACTAGGGGGAACACTGAAGCTTTCTTT. The full variable domain, in which reference TRBV5-1 and TRBJ1-1 provide the parts outside the CDR3, is KAGVTQTPRYLIKTRGQQVTLSCSPISGHRSVSWYQQTPGQGLQFLFEYFSETQRNKGNFPGRFSGRQFSNSRSEMNVSTLELGDSALYLCASSLTRGNTEAFFGQGTRLTVV.

To note about this clone: The sample has other DNA sequences that encode this CDR3 too. The chain recombines TRBV2 with TRBJ1-1, with a tentative D call TRBD1 (6 bases). CDR1 and CDR2 (germline): SNHLY, FYNNEI. V gave up 3 bases and J gave up 1 base, with 15 bases separating them. The CDR3 loop spans 16 amino acids. CDR3 nucleotide sequence: TGTGCCAGCAGTGATGGGGGGGCCACAGGGAACACTGAAGCTTTCTTT. It yields the protein CASSDGGATGNTEAFF.

The chain carries TRBV18 and TRBJ1-5; perhaps TRBD1 as D (5 bases). The V end lost 4 bases, the J end lost 4 bases, and 11 bases lay between the germline ends. This CDR3 is built from 14 residues. Per the germline V gene, CDR1 is KGHSH and CDR2 is LQKENI. The CDR3 DNA is TGTGCCAGCTCACTACTCAGGGTGAATCAGCCCCAGCATTTT. As protein: CASSLLRVNQPQHF.

The V and J genes are TRBV6-1 and TRBJ1-6; D gene unclear. The CDR3 is made up of 13 amino acids. V lost 5 bases, J lost 8 bases, and 10 bases lay in between. The germline CDR1 and CDR2 sequences are MNHNS and SASEGT. CDR3 bases: TGTGCCAGCAGTTCCTACCTCGATTCACCCCTCCACTTT. Its translation: CASSSYLDSPLHF.

V and J are TRBV19 and TRBJ1-1, with 7 nucleotides matching TRBD1. This CDR3 comprises 13 residues. CDR1 is LNHDA, CDR2 SQIVND, per germline (reference sequence). Unmatched junction bases numbered 4, after V lost 4 bases and J lost 5 bases. CDR3 residues: CASSTQTGTEAFF. The CDR3 coding sequence is TGTGCCAGTAGTACACAGACAGGGACTGAAGCTTTCTTT.

This sequence joins TRBV29-1 and TRBJ1-5, with 8 bases that match TRBD1. This CDR3 has 13 residues. The germline V gene encodes CDR1 SQVTM and CDR2 ANQGSEA. V lost 6 bases to trimming and J lost 4 bases; unmatched junction nucleotides: 5. CDR3 region: CSVGTGTNQPQHF. CDR3 nucleotides: TGCAGCGTGGGGACAGGAACAAATCAGCCCCAGCATTTT.